A single sample is the source of the 19 T cell receptor beta chains below, sequenced in a study of blood T cell repertoires in COVID-19. Here immunoSEQ multiplex PCR was the method, and the copy in TCRdb shows in-frame clones only, minus some. The data contain approximately 260,000 clones, around 90% of them singletons. Sequencing input: peripheral blood. These receptors originate from a woman aged 55 to 70 with COVID-19, enrolled during active disease.

This chain links TRBV5-1 with TRBJ2-1, with TRBD2 as a possible D gene (5 bases). Germline CDR1 is SGHRS and CDR2 is YFSETQ. CDR3 length: 17 residues. Trimming shortened V by 6 bases and J by 6 bases, and 25 bases separated the two germline ends. The CDR3 here is CASTEIPTQLRGNEQFF. In nucleotides, the CDR3 is TGCGCCAGCACCGAGATACCTACCCAGCTCCGGGGCAATGAGCAGTTCTTC.

CDR3 protein: CASSQERQGHGSGNTIYF. Here the CDR3 DNA reads TGTGCCAGCAGCCAAGAACGTCAGGGGCATGGCTCTGGAAACACCATATATTTT. J is TRBJ1-3 and V is TRBV4-2; D is possibly TRBD1 (6 bases). The CDR3 is 18 residues long. Between the trimmed V and J ends, which lost 0 bases and 0 bases, there was a span of 15 bases. Germline CDR1 is LGHNA and CDR2 is YNFKEQ.

V and J are TRBV5-4 and TRBJ2-3; 7 positions match TRBD2. J gave up 2 bases and V 5 bases, and 5 bases lay outside the gene matches. Germline lookup yields CDR1 SGHNT and CDR2 YYREEE (reference sequence). This CDR3 has 14 residues. The DNA for the CDR3 is TGTGCCAGCAGTGGGGGGGGATCCACAGATACGCAGTATTTT. This sequence encodes CASSGGGSTDTQYF.

The V gene is TRBV19, the J gene TRBJ2-6; 11 bases match TRBD1. This CDR3 comprises 17 residues. Germline assignment: CDR1 LNHDA and CDR2 SQIVND (reference sequence). Losses at the gene ends were 7 bases for V and 2 bases for J; bases not matched to a gene: 7. CDR3 loop: CASKQGTGGTGANVLTF. For the CDR3, the DNA is TGTGCCAGTAAACAGGGGACAGGGGGAACTGGGGCCAACGTCCTGACTTTC.

The chain carries TRBV19 and TRBJ1-2; D not certain. Germline V lookup: CDR1 LNHDA, CDR2 SQIVND (reference sequence). The CDR3 runs to 13 residues. The V gene lost 7 bases and the J gene lost 3 bases, with 12 bases spanning the gap. The CDR3 protein is CASTVGPDYGYTF. The CDR3 bases are TGTGCCAGTACTGTGGGCCCCGACTATGGCTACACCTTC.

This rearrangement joins TRBV29-1 to TRBJ1-5; tentatively, D is TRBD1 (6 bases). V dropped 7 bases and J dropped 2 bases, with 12 bases sitting between them. Germline V gives CDR1 SQVTM, CDR2 ANQGSEA. The CDR3 contains 13 residues. For the CDR3, the DNA is TGCAGCGACTACCGACAGGGCAATCAGCCCCAGCATTTT. This sequence encodes CSDYRQGNQPQHF. The whole variable domain, remainder taken from reference TRBV29-1 and TRBJ1-5, is SAVISQKPSRDICQRGTSLTIQCQVDSQVTMMFWYRQQPGQSLTLIATANQGSEATYESGFVIDKFPISRPNLTFSTLTVSNMSPEDSSIYLCSDYRQGNQPQHFGDGTRLSIL.

The chain links TRBV11-2 to TRBJ2-2, with 8 bases matching TRBD1. Germline V CDR1 and CDR2: SGHAT, FQNNGV. J gave up 3 bases and V 5 bases, and 5 bases lay outside the gene matches. The CDR3 loop spans 15 amino acids. The CDR3, as DNA: TGTGCCAGCAGCCGCAGGGGACAGGACACCGGGGAGCTGTTTTTT. It translates to CASSRRGQDTGELFF.

This rearrangement joins TRBV6-2 or TRBV6-3 to TRBJ1-5; 7 bases are shared with TRBD1. The junction had 13 bases not matched to a gene; V was cut back by 4 bases and J by 13 bases. There are 14 residues in the CDR3. Germline values: CDR1 MNHEY, CDR2 SVGEGT. The DNA for the CDR3 is TGTGCCAGCAGTTGGTCCCGGGACAGCTTCCCACAGCATTTT. Translation: CASSWSRDSFPQHF.

V and J are TRBV5-1 and TRBJ2-6, with 7 bases fitting TRBD2. The length of the CDR3 is 18 residues. The germline V gene encodes CDR1 SGHRS and CDR2 YFSETQ. Trimming removed 2 bases from V and 0 bases from J; junction bases left unmatched: 8. The CDR3, as DNA: TGCGCCAGCAGCTTTAGCGGGTTCGACCCCTCTGGGGCCAACGTCCTGACTTTC. Its protein product is CASSFSGFDPSGANVLTF. The full variable domain, its missing parts supplied by reference TRBV5-1 and TRBJ2-6, is KAGVTQTPRYLIKTRGQQVTLSCSPISGHRSVSWYQQTPGQGLQFLFEYFSETQRNKGNFPGRFSGRQFSNSRSEMNVSTLELGDSALYLCASSFSGFDPSGANVLTFGAGSRLTVL.

The chain has TRBV5-1 and TRBJ1-2; maybe TRBD1 (6 bases). Germline CDR1 and CDR2: SGHRS and YFSETQ. CDR3 length equals 13 residues. V was clipped by 3 bases and J by 8 bases, with 14 bases between them. The CDR3 spells CASSSDRMRGYTF. In DNA, the CDR3 is TGCGCCAGCAGCTCTGACAGGATGAGGGGCTACACCTTC.

The rearrangement uses TRBV19 and TRBJ1-2; 7 bases align to TRBD1. The CDR3 is made up of 17 amino acids. V dropped 6 bases and J dropped 4; count of bases not matched to a gene: 17. Germline values: CDR1 LNHDA, CDR2 SQIVND (reference sequence). The CDR3 spells CASSITGEATGRYGYTF. The CDR3 nucleotides are TGTGCCAGTAGCATTACGGGAGAAGCGACAGGGCGCTATGGCTACACCTTC. Filled out from reference TRBV19 and TRBJ1-2, the complete variable domain reads DGGITQSPKYLFRKEGQNVTLSCEQNLNHDAMYWYRQDPGQGLRLIYYSQIVNDFQKGDIAEGYSVSREKKESFPLTVTSAQKNPTAFYLCASSITGEATGRYGYTFGSGTRLTVV.

This clone occurred once. The V call is TRBV19, the J call TRBJ1-1; D might be TRBD1 (5 bases). The CDR3 totals 15 residues. The germline V and J ends were trimmed by 0 bases and 10 bases, with 18 bases remaining between them. The germline gives CDR1 LNHDA, CDR2 SQIVND (reference sequence). In DNA form, the CDR3 reads TGTGCCAGTAGTATAGACGAAGGGGCCTTAAATGGAGCTTTCTTT. The encoded protein is CASSIDEGALNGAFF.

The V and J genes are TRBV2 and TRBJ2-3; D is ambiguous. The CDR3 extends over 15 amino acids. V was cut by 8 bases and J by 0 bases, with 15 bases left in between. The V gene's germline CDR1 is SNHLY and CDR2 FYNNEI. CDR3 nucleotides: TGTGCCAGCCTGACCGAGACTTGGAGCACAGATACGCAGTATTTT. The encoded protein is CASLTETWSTDTQYF.

Only a few counts were recorded for this clone. The chain links TRBV6-2 or TRBV6-3 to TRBJ2-7; 7 bases align to TRBD1. Germline V lookup: CDR1 MNHEY, CDR2 SVGEGT. V lost 4 bases, J lost 7 bases, and 7 bases stayed unmatched. This CDR3 is built from 13 residues. This CDR3 reads CASSSGGIREQYF. CDR3 nucleotides: TGTGCCAGCAGTTCAGGGGGAATACGGGAGCAGTACTTC.

V is TRBV14 and J is TRBJ2-5, with 8 bases that match TRBD2. Unmatched junction bases numbered 9, after V lost 4 bases and J lost 8 bases. Per germline, CDR1 SGHDN and CDR2 FVKESK. CDR3 length: 14 residues. This chain's CDR3 is CASSLAGNPRTQYF. The CDR3 DNA is TGTGCCAGCAGCCTAGCGGGGAACCCTCGAACCCAGTACTTC. The full variable domain, rest sourced from reference TRBV14 and TRBJ2-5, is EAGVTQFPSHSVIEKGQTVTLRCDPISGHDNLYWYRRVMGKEIKFLLHFVKESKQDESGMPNNRFLAERTGGTYSTLKVQPAELEDSGVYFCASSLAGNPRTQYFGPGTRLLVL.

The rearrangement joins TRBV30 to TRBJ1-2, with 7 bases fitting TRBD1. The V gene end was trimmed by 3 bases and the J gene end by 4 bases; junction bases not matched to a gene: 5. This CDR3 comprises 13 residues. Germline-derived CDR1 and CDR2 are GTSNPN and SVGIG (reference sequence). The CDR3 is CAWRWAGGYGYTF. The CDR3 nucleotides read TGTGCCTGGAGATGGGCAGGGGGCTATGGCTACACCTTC. Combining the CDR3 with reference TRBV30 and TRBJ1-2 gives the whole variable domain SQTIHQWPATLVQPVGSPLSLECTVEGTSNPNLYWYRQAAGRGLQLLFYSVGIGQISSEVPQNLSASRPQDRQFILSSKKLLLSDSGFYLCAWRWAGGYGYTFGSGTRLTVV.

The chain uses TRBV11-2 and TRBJ2-7; TRBD1 matches at 8 bases. The CDR3 is made up of 15 amino acids. V was clipped by 5 bases and J by 2 bases; unmatched bases: 8. Germline lookup yields CDR1 SGHAT and CDR2 FQNNGV. DNA for the CDR3: TGTGCCAGCAGCGTAACCGACAGGGGCCCCTACGAGCAGTACTTC. Translating gives CASSVTDRGPYEQYF.

The chain links TRBV5-1 to TRBJ1-4; possible D gene TRBD1, 6 bases. The germline gives CDR1 SGHRS, CDR2 YFSETQ. The CDR3 covers 16 residues. Trimming left V 4 bases short and J 7 bases short, with 20 bases between. This CDR3 reads CASSRNRETLGEKLFF. The CDR3 DNA follows: TGCGCCAGCAGCCGAAACAGGGAAACCCTAGGTGAAAAACTGTTTTTT. The whole variable domain, filled in from reference TRBV5-1 and TRBJ1-4, reads KAGVTQTPRYLIKTRGQQVTLSCSPISGHRSVSWYQQTPGQGLQFLFEYFSETQRNKGNFPGRFSGRQFSNSRSEMNVSTLELGDSALYLCASSRNRETLGEKLFFGSGTQLSVL.

This rearrangement joins TRBV6-6 to TRBJ2-7, with TRBD1 identical over 9 bases. CDR1 MNHNY and CDR2 SVGAGI come from the germline V gene (reference sequence). The CDR3 loop spans 15 amino acids. The junction had 4 bases not matched to a gene; V was cut back by 4 bases and J by 0 bases. The CDR3 bases are TGTGCCAGCAGTTTGGGGACAGGGATCTCCTACGAGCAGTACTTC. Protein product: CASSLGTGISYEQYF.